This T cell receptor beta chain was documented in a study of shared clonotypes between healthy human individuals. General study findings and limits: An expected dependence of interdonor clonotype sharing on sequencing depth was noted. Larger richness was generally estimated for naive than memory subsets. For sorted subsets, rarefaction showed incomplete sequencing despite large depth.

About this clone itself: Its target is not known.

The protocol was immunoSEQ multiplex PCR, while the TCRdb copy is restricted to in-frame clones and leaves out a portion. This table holds just over 2,000,000 clones, about 95% found once. CD45RO negativity and positive selection for CCR7 defined naive CD8 cells, a population that excluded terminally differentiated effector memory CD45RA+ cells. Germline values: CDR1 WSHSY, CDR2 SAAADI. The V gene lost 4 bases and the J gene lost 6 bases, with 3 bases spanning the gap. The CDR3 runs 11 residues. This chain links TRBV10-2 with TRBJ2-2; D not resolved. Material: naive CD8+ T cells sorted from blood. The TCR comes from a man younger than 30 in good health. The CDR3 DNA reads TGCGCCAGCAGTGGGCCCGGGGAGCTGTTTTTT. This translates into CASSGPGELFF.